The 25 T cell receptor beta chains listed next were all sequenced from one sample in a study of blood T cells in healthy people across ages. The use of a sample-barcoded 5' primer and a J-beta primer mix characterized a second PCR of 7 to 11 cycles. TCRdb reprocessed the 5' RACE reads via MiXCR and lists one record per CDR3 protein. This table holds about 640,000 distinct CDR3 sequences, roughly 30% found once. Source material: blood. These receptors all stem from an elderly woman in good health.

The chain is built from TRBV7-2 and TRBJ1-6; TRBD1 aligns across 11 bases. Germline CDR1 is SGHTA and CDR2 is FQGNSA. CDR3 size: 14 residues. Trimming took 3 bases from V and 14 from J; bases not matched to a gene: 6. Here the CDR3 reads CASSFGQGAGTLHF. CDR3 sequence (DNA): TGTGCCAGCAGCTTTGGACAGGGGGCAGGTACCCTCCACTTT.

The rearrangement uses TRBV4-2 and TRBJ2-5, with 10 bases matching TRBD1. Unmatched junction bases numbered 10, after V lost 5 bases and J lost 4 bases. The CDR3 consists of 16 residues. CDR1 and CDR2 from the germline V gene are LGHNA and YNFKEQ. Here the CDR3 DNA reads TGTGCCAGCAGCAACGGACAGGGGGGGGCGTTAGAGACCCAGTACTTC. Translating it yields CASSNGQGGALETQYF.

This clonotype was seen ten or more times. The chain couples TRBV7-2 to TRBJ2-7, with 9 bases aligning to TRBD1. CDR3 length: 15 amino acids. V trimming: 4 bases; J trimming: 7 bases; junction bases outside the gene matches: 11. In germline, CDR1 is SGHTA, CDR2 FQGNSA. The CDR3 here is CASSSRQGDAGEQYF. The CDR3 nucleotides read TGTGCCAGCAGCTCACGACAGGGGGACGCGGGGGAGCAGTACTTC.

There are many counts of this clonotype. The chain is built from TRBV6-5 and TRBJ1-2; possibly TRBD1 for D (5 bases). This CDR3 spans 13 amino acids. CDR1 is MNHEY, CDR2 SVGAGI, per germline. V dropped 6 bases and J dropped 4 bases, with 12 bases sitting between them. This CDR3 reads CASRRGGIYGYTF. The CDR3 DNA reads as TGTGCCAGCAGACGCGGGGGAATCTATGGCTACACCTTC.

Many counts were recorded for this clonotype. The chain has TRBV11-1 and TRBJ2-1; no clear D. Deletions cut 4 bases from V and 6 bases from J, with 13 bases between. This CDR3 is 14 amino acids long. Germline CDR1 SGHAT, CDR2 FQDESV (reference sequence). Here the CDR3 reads CASSSEFIRNEQFF. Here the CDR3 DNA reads TGTGCCAGCAGCTCAGAATTCATTCGCAATGAGCAGTTCTTC. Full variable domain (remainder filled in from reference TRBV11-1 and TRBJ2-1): EAEVAQSPRYKITEKSQAVAFWCDPISGHATLYWYRQILGQGPELLVQFQDESVVDDSQLPKDRFSAERLKGVDSTLKIQPAELGDSAMYLCASSSEFIRNEQFFGPGTRLTVL.

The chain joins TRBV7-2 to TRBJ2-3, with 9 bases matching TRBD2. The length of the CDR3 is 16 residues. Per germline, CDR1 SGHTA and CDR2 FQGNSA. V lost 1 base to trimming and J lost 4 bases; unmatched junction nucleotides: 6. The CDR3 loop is CASSLDRGRAPDTQYF. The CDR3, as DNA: TGTGCCAGCAGCTTAGACCGCGGGAGGGCCCCAGATACGCAGTATTTT.

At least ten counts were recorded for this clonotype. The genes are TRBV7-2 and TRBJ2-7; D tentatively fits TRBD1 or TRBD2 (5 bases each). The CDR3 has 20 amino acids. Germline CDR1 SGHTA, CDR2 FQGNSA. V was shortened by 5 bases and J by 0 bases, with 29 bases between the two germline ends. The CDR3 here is CASSRPTNLRTPGSSYEQYF. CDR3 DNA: TGTGCCAGCAGCCGTCCCACCAATTTACGGACTCCAGGGAGCTCCTACGAGCAGTACTTC.

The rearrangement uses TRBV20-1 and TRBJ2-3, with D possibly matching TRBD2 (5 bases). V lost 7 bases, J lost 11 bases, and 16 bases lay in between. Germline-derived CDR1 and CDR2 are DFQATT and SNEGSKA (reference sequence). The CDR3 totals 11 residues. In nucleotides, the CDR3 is TGCAGTGTTACTAGGCGTTACGAGCAGTATTTT. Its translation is CSVTRRYEQYF.

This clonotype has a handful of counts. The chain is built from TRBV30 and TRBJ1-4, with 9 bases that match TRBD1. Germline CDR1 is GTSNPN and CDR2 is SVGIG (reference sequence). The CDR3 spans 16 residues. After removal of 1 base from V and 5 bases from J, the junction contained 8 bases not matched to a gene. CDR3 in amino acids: CAWSAPTGTGNEKLFF. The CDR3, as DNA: TGTGCCTGGAGTGCCCCCACCGGGACAGGGAATGAAAAACTGTTTTTT.

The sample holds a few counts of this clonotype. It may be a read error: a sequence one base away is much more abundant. This CDR3 reads CASSEAPREQYF. For the CDR3, the DNA is TGTGCCAGCAGTGAAGCCCCCCGTGAGCAGTACTTC. V and J are TRBV6-1 and TRBJ2-5; no firm D call. The CDR3 extends over 12 amino acids. The germline V and J ends were trimmed by 0 bases and 11 bases, with 10 bases remaining between them. Germline V gives CDR1 MNHNS, CDR2 SASEGT.

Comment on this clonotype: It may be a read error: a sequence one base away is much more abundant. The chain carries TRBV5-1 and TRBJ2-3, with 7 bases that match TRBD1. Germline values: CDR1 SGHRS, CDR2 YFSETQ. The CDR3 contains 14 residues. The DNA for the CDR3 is TGCGCCAGCAGCTTTACAGGGGACCCAGATACGCGGTATTTT. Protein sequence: CASSFTGDPDTRYF.

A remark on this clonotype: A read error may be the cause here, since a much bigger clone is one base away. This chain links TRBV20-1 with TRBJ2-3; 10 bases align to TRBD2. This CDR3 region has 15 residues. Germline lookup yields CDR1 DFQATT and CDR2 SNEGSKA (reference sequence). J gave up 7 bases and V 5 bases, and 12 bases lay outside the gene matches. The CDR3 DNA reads TGCAGTGCTGGGCGGACAGCGGGGGGGCTAAATACGCAGTATTTT. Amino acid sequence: CSAGRTAGGLNTQYF.

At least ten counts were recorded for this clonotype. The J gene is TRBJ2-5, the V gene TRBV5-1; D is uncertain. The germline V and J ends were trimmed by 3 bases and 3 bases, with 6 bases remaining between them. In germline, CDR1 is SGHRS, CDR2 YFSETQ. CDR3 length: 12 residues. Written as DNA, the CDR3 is TGCGCCAGCAGCTACGGAGAAGAGACCCAGTACTTC. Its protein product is CASSYGEETQYF.

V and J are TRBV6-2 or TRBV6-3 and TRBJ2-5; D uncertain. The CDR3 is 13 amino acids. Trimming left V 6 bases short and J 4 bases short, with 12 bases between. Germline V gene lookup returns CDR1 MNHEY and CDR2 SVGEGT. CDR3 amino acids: CASRKALGETQYF. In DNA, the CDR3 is TGTGCCAGCAGAAAGGCCCTCGGAGAGACCCAGTACTTC.

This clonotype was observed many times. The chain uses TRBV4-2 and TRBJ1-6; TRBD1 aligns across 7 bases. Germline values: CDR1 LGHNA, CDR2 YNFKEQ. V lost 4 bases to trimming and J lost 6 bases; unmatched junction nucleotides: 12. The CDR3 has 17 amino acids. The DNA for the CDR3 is TGTGCCAGCAGCCCCCTCACCGCCGGGACAGCTAATTCACCCCTCCACTTT. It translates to CASSPLTAGTANSPLHF.

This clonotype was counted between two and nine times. The CDR3: CASSLLTGLNYEQYF. The DNA of the CDR3 is TGCGCCAGCAGCTTGCTAACTGGGCTCAACTACGAGCAGTACTTC. The V gene is TRBV5-1, the J gene TRBJ2-7; no clear D gene. This CDR3 region has 15 residues. The V end lost 1 base, the J end lost 3 bases, and 14 bases lay between the germline ends. Germline V gene lookup returns CDR1 SGHRS and CDR2 YFSETQ.

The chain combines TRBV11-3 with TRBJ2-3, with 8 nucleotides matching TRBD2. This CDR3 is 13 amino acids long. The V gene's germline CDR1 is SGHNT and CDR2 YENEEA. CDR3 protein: CTIPGGATDTQYF. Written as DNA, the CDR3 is TGTACCATCCCCGGGGGGGCCACAGATACGCAGTATTTT.

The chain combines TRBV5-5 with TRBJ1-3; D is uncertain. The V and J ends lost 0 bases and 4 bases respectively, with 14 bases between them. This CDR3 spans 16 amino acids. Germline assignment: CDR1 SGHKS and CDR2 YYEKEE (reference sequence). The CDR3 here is CASSLAPQTNGNTIYF. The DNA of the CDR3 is TGTGCCAGCAGCTTGGCCCCACAGACTAACGGAAACACCATATATTTT.

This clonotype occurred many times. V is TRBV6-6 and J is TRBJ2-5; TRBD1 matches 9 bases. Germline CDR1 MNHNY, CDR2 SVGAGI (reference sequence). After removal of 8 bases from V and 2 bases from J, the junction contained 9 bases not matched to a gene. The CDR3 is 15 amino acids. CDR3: CASGRDRGGQETQYF. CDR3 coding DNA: TGTGCCAGCGGACGAGACAGGGGGGGGCAAGAGACCCAGTACTTC.

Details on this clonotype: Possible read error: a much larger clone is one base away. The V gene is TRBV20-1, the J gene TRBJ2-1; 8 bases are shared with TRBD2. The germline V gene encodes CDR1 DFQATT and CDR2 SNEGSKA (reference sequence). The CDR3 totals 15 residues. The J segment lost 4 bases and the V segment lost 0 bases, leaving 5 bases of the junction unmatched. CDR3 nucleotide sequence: TGCAGTGCTAGAGATGTAGCGGGGAGGTACAATGAGCAGTTCTTC. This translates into CSARDVAGRYNEQFF.

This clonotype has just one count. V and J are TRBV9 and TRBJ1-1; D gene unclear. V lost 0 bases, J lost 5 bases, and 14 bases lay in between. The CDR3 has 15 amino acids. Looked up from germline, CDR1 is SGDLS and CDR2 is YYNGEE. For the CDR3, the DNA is TGTGCCAGCAGCGTAGGGCCGGGATTCGGGACTGAAGCTTTCTTT. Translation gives CASSVGPGFGTEAFF.

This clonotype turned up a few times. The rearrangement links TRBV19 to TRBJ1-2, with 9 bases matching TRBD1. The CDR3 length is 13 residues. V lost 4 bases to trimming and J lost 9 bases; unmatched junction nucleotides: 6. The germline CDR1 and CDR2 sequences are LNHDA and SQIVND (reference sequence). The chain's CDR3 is CASSTGTGQRYTF. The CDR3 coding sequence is TGTGCCAGTAGTACCGGGACAGGGCAGCGCTACACCTTC.

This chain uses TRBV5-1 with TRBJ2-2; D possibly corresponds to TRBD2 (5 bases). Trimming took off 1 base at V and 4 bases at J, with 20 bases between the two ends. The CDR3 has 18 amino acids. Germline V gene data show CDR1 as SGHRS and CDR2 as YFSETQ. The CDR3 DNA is TGCGCCAGCAGCTTGCGGGGTACTGCAAAGAGAAGCACCGGGGAGCTGTTTTTT. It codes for CASSLRGTAKRSTGELFF. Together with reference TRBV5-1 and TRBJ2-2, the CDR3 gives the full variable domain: KAGVTQTPRYLIKTRGQQVTLSCSPISGHRSVSWYQQTPGQGLQFLFEYFSETQRNKGNFPGRFSGRQFSNSRSEMNVSTLELGDSALYLCASSLRGTAKRSTGELFFGEGSRLTVL.

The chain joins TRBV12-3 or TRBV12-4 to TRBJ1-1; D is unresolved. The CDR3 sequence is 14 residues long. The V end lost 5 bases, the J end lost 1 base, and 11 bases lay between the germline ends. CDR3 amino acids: CASSITMGNTEAFF. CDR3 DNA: TGTGCCAGCAGTATAACAATGGGGAACACTGAAGCTTTCTTT.

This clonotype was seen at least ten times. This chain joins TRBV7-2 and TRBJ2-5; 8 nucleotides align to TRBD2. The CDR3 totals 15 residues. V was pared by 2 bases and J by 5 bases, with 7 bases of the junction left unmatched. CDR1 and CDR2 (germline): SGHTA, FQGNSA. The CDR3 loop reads CASSLSRGGSETQYF. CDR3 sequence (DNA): TGTGCCAGCAGCTTATCTCGGGGGGGGTCGGAGACCCAGTACTTC.